The text below deals with one T cell receptor beta chain. CDR3 size: 12 residues. Trimming shortened V by 1 base and J by 2 bases, and 3 bases separated the two germline ends. Germline V gives CDR1 DFQATT, CDR2 SNEGSKA (reference sequence). This entry belongs to a study of T-cell reconstitution after alpha-beta-depleted transplantation in children. Unique molecular identifiers were built into the TCRbeta library. TCRdb re-called the PCR reads with MiXCR, one entry per CDR3 protein. The sample lists about 340,000 distinct CDR3 sequences, about 14% occurring once. The sequence derives from a human donor who donated a stem cell graft to a child with Fanconi anemia. Sequences were derived from PBMCs, sampled from the stem cell graft. The chain has TRBV20-1 and TRBJ2-1; the D is unclear. The CDR3 here is CSARVAYNEQFF. The CDR3 DNA follows: TGCAGTGCTAGAGTGGCCTACAATGAGCAGTTCTTC.